The rows below give T cell receptor beta chains drawn from one sample of a study of identical twins. MiXCR, applied by TCRdb to the 5' RACE reads, yields one record per CDR3 protein. This repertoire shows 1.5 million to 2 million distinct CDR3 sequences, about 31% found once; its top ten account for about 0.27%. The sequenced sample was cord blood. Receptor source: a newborn girl in good health. Both conserved end residues are part of each CDR3. The D gene is left open where the match is weak. Some rows have no size entry. The others give once, few or many, or a class for an expanded clone.

TRBV7-6,few,TRBD1,TRBJ1-1,TGTGCCAGCAGCTTAGGGGGACAGATGAACACTGAAGCTTTCTTT,CASSLGGQMNTEAFF
TRBV13,NA,NA,TRBJ2-2,TGTGCCAGCACCTACTTAATGAGCATCCTAAACACCGGGGAGCTGTTTTTT,CASTYLMSILNTGELFF
TRBV6-1,NA,NA,TRBJ2-1,TGTGCCAGTACTAAATACAATGAGCAGTTCTTC,CASTKYNEQFF
TRBV27,many,TRBD2,TRBJ2-7,TGTGCCAGCAGAGCTTCGGGGGGCTACGAGCAGTACTTC,CASRASGGYEQYF
TRBV18,NA,NA,TRBJ2-7,TGTGCCAGCTCACCAGGAGACCTTAACTCCTACGAGCAGTACTTC,CASSPGDLNSYEQYF
TRBV4-2,many,NA,TRBJ2-5,TGTGCCAGCAGCCAAGGTGTCAATACTAGAAGGCAGTACTTC,CASSQGVNTRRQYF
TRBV19,NA,TRBD1,TRBJ1-2,TGTGCCAGTAGTATCACAGGGGGGAAGAAAGGTGGCTACACCTTC,CASSITGGKKGGYTF
TRBV28,few,NA,TRBJ2-7,TGTGCCATCTGTAGAGGATCAACCTACGAGCAGTACTTC,CAICRGSTYEQYF
TRBV21-1,few,NA,TRBJ1-2,TGTGCCAGCAGCAAAGGTTTTCTTTCCCCTTACACCTTC,CASSKGFLSPYTF
TRBV28,NA,NA,TRBJ2-6,TGTGCCAGTCTAGGGGCAGGCCCTCTCTCTGGGGCCAACGTCCTGACTTTC,CASLGAGPLSGANVLTF